Detailed here is one TCR beta chain. Its antigen is not identified. The sample originates from a study of OX40 agonist ivuxolimab in advanced cancers. Study observations and caveats: Low normalized clonal expansion also occurred in some nonresponding patients.

Assay: immunoSEQ multiplex PCR; the TCRdb copy retains only in-frame clones and omits some. Of about 82,000 clones in the sample, 90% to 95% were seen once. The input for sequencing was CD4+ or CD8+ T cells sorted from blood, taken in a trial of the OX40 agonist ivuxolimab. This TCR was sampled from an adult with an advanced solid tumor such as melanoma, head and neck, liver or kidney cancer.

CDR3 coding DNA: TGTGCCATCAGTGAGTCGGGGGTTACGGATGAGCAGTTCTTC. Residues: CAISESGVTDEQFF. This chain joins TRBV10-3 and TRBJ2-1, with D possibly called TRBD1 or TRBD2 (5 bases each). Trimming took off 0 bases at V and 8 bases at J, with 11 bases between the two ends. Germline values: CDR1 ENHRY, CDR2 SYGVKD. This CDR3 is built from 14 residues.